Detailed here is one T cell receptor (beta chain). This clonotype was detected only a few times. Its specific antigen is unknown. Base qualities are not recorded, but no much larger clone differs from it by a single base. This record belongs to a study of Graves' ophthalmopathy and Graves' hyperthyroidism (dated by TCRdb to the late 2010s). The study in broad terms: Peripheral blood was collected at initial diagnosis, prior to any treatment. TCR beta repertoire signatures were used to distinguish Graves' ophthalmopathy from Graves' hyperthyroidism and to predict progression to ophthalmopathy. In total, under 150 blood samples were TCR-sequenced: approximately 40 ophthalmopathy, 75 hyperthyroidism and roughly 17 hyperthyroidism-to-ophthalmopathy patients. To explore V-J signatures that separate ophthalmopathy from hyperthyroidism, a discovery set of about 100 patients was enrolled, consisting of 40 to 45 with ophthalmopathy and fewer than 60 with stable hyperthyroidism. An independent validation cohort was composed of fewer than 20 hyperthyroidism patients and 17 patients who later progressed from hyperthyroidism to ophthalmopathy. T-cell repertoires of thyroid tissue and blood were compared in over five hyperthyroidism patients. Following sample collection, hyperthyroidism patients were given methimazole at a starting dose of 30 mg daily, and ophthalmopathy patients were given high-dose intravenous methylprednisolone.

For repertoire sequencing, TCR beta CDR3 regions were amplified from RNA transcripts. A first-round RT-PCR used HTBI primers with the Qiagen OneStep RT-PCR kit, followed by a second-round multiplex PCR, size selection and purification. Libraries were sequenced on an Illumina HiSeq2000 using paired-end 100 bp reads. Turning to the authors' computational methods: SOAPnuke was used to process the reads, throwing out any read that had adapters, had uncalled bases, had a mean Phred below 15, or lacked an exact constant-primer or identifier match. COPE v1.2.5 was used to merge the high-quality paired reads. Each unique nucleotide sequence was treated as a clonotype, and MiTCR v1.1 was used to align the clonotypes to the IMGT TRB V, D and J references. Analysis was restricted to V-J combinations with a frequency above 0.0001, which covered roughly 99% of repertoires. A TCR clonal expansion and chaos score per V-J combination was defined as the ratio of F50 clonal expansion to chaos observed in the TCRdist matrix. Welch's t-statistics and random forest were used to reduce features to about a dozen V-J combinations, which were fed into a naive Bayes classifier. The Morisita-Horn index was used to measure how similar the thyroid and blood repertoires were. Starting from the raw public reads, TCRdb applied fastp trimming at Q25, assembled clones with MiXCR and retained in-frame beta chains. A single entry per CDR3 protein holds the most common genes and DNA from its merged rows. The V and J calls shown here were made by TCRdb, not taken from the authors' results. The sample yields about 370,000 distinct CDR3 sequences; approximately 17% were counted once. Of the sample, roughly 2.3% falls within the top ten clones.

The cysteine opens and the phenylalanine closes a CDR3 of 14 amino acids. Left in the record is the CDR3 DNA by itself, 42 bases read in frame from the first base. At the junction V is shortened by 3 bases and J by 1 base, with 10 bases in between. CDR1 and CDR2 are drawn from the germline V gene (reference sequence): DFQATT, SNEGSKA. Stable hyperthyroidism was defined as no progression to ophthalmopathy within 18 months of follow-up. Hyperthyroidism patients were newly diagnosed, with disease duration under 2 months, and aged 18 to 65 years. Patients with other autoimmune diseases, uncontrolled infections, pregnancy or lactation were excluded. Diagnosis was based on clinical symptoms, serum thyroxine, TRAb, thyroid ultrasound and orbital computed tomography. PBMCs were isolated from approximately 10 ml of fresh peripheral blood by Ficoll-Paque density gradient centrifugation. Total RNA was extracted with Trizol reagent and quality-checked on an Agilent 2100 Bioanalyzer.

Paper-wide results and their limitations: Most of the expanded thyroid clonotypes with a frequency above 0.001 were also detected in blood, and it was suggested that the thyroid immune response may be reflected by blood repertoires. Sample size was not statistically predetermined, and group allocation was not concealed from the investigators. The 13-signature model separated ophthalmopathy from stable hyperthyroidism with roughly 90% sensitivity and roughly 84% specificity in cross-validation, and 80%/75% in the test set. In validation, the model predicted ophthalmopathy progression with about 70% sensitivity and around 72% specificity; about a dozen predicted patients were CT-confirmed with GO in a median of approximately 6.5 months.

The receptor comes from an adult woman with stable Graves' hyperthyroidism. The V and J genes are TRBV20-1 and TRBJ1-3; the D gene cannot be named for sure. Sequencing was carried out using peripheral blood. This receptor carries the CDR3 CSASTGESGNTIYF. The nucleotides are TGCAGTGCTAGTACGGGAGAGTCTGGAAACACCATATATTTT.